The clone carrying this T cell receptor beta chain was found many times. Germline-derived CDR1 and CDR2 are SEHNR and FQNEAQ (reference sequence). This CDR3 region has 14 residues. With 3 bases removed from V and 0 bases from J, the gap between germline ends came to 8 bases. As part of library construction, unique molecular identifiers were attached to individual cDNA molecules. TCRdb re-called the 5' RACE reads with MiXCR, one entry per CDR3 protein. Of 35,000 to 40,000 distinct CDR3 sequences listed, 5.8% are singletons. This entry is derived from a study of early T cells in non-severe SARS-CoV-2 infection.

The chain uses TRBV7-9 and TRBJ2-5; tentative D call: TRBD1 (6 bases). The sample was whole blood. The clonotype originates from an adult who was a healthcare worker with PCR-confirmed SARS-CoV-2 infection or an uninfected control (not recorded which). The DNA of the CDR3 is TGTGCCAGCAGCTTCGGGACAAACCAAGAGACCCAGTACTTC. It encodes CASSFGTNQETQYF.